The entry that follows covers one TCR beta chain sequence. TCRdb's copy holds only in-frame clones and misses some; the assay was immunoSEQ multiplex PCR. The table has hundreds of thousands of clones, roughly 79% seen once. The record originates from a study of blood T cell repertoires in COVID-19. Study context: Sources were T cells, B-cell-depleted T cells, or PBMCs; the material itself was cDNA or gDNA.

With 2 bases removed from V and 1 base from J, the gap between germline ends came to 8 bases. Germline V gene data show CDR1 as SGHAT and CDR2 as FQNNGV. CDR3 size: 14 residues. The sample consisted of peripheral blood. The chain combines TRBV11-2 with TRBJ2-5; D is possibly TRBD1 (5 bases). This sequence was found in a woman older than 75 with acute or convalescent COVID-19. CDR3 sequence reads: CASSLQGFQETQYF. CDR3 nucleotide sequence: TGTGCCAGCAGCTTACAGGGCTTCCAAGAGACCCAGTACTTC.